This is a list of T cell receptor beta chains from one sample in a study of regulatory T cells in long-lasting Graves disease. In TCRdb, the multiplex PCR reads were re-called with MiXCR into one record per CDR3 protein. The sample contains about 470,000 distinct CDR3 sequences, about 22% of which appear only once. The sequences come from peripheral blood mononuclear cells (PBMCs), collected when the disease was refractory, from a patient treated with antithyroid drugs. These receptor sequences come from a female donor with Graves disease. The CDR3 runs from the conserved cysteine through the conserved F or W. A D gene is named only where the DNA matches it firmly. The size field is filled for only some rows; it gives once, few, many or a size class.

J gene: TRBJ1-5
clone size: -
D gene: -
V gene: TRBV7-3
CDR3 length: 15
CDR3 DNA: TGTGCCAGCAGCCGAATCACCGGGCCCCCTGAGCCCCAGCATTTT
CDR3 protein: CASSRITGPPEPQHF

J gene: TRBJ2-5
clone size: few
D gene: TRBD2
V gene: TRBV5-1
CDR3 length: 16
CDR3 DNA: TGCGCCAGCAGCTTGGGGGCTAGCGGCCTAGGGGAGACCCAGTACTTC
CDR3 protein: CASSLGASGLGETQYF

J gene: TRBJ2-7
clone size: -
D gene: TRBD1
V gene: TRBV28
CDR3 length: 15
CDR3 DNA: TGTGCCGGGGGGAGGTTCCGGGACAGGGCCCACGAGCAGTACTTC
CDR3 protein: CAGGRFRDRAHEQYF

J gene: TRBJ2-1
clone size: -
D gene: TRBD2
V gene: TRBV24-1
CDR3 length: 15
CDR3 DNA: TGTGCCACCAGTGAGGGCGGGAGGACCTACAATGAGCAGTTCTTC
CDR3 protein: CATSEGGRTYNEQFF

J gene: TRBJ2-5
clone size: -
D gene: TRBD2
V gene: TRBV7-6
CDR3 length: 16
CDR3 DNA: TGTGCCAGCAGCCCCGTGGGTAGCGGGACACAAGAGGCCCAGTACTTC
CDR3 protein: CASSPVGSGTQEAQYF

J gene: TRBJ2-5
clone size: -
D gene: -
V gene: TRBV20-1
CDR3 length: 17
CDR3 DNA: TGCAGTGCTAGAGGGTTGGAAGCGGGCCTGTACCAAGAGACCCAGTACTTC
CDR3 protein: CSARGLEAGLYQETQYF

J gene: TRBJ1-3
clone size: -
D gene: TRBD1
V gene: TRBV29-1
CDR3 length: 15
CDR3 DNA: TGCAGCGCATTGACAGGGGCCCCTTCTGGAAACACCATATATTTT
CDR3 protein: CSALTGAPSGNTIYF

J gene: TRBJ2-3
clone size: -
D gene: TRBD1
V gene: TRBV19
CDR3 length: 15
CDR3 DNA: TGTGCCAGTACCTCCGGGACAGGGTTCACAGATACGCAGTATTTT
CDR3 protein: CASTSGTGFTDTQYF

J gene: TRBJ1-4
clone size: -
D gene: -
V gene: TRBV20-1
CDR3 length: 14
CDR3 DNA: TGCAGTGCTAGAGGGGGGACCAATGTCGGAAAACTGTTTTTT
CDR3 protein: CSARGGTNVGKLFF

J gene: TRBJ2-1
clone size: -
D gene: -
V gene: TRBV28
CDR3 length: 13
CDR3 DNA: TGTGCCAGCAGTTTTTCCTCCTACAATGAGCAGTTCTTC
CDR3 protein: CASSFSSYNEQFF

J gene: TRBJ2-7
clone size: many
D gene: -
V gene: TRBV12-3/TRBV12-4
CDR3 length: 15
CDR3 DNA: TGTGCCAGCACCCCCACACGGGAGCGAACCTACGAGCAGTACTTC
CDR3 protein: CASTPTRERTYEQYF

J gene: TRBJ2-7
clone size: few
D gene: -
V gene: TRBV28
CDR3 length: 15
CDR3 DNA: TGTGCCAGCACTGTGATAGGAGGCAGGGGCTACGAGCAGTACTTC
CDR3 protein: CASTVIGGRGYEQYF

J gene: TRBJ2-7
clone size: many
D gene: TRBD1
V gene: TRBV12-3/TRBV12-4
CDR3 length: 14
CDR3 DNA: TGTGCCAGCAGTTTCACAGGGGCCTCCGACGAGCAGTACTTC
CDR3 protein: CASSFTGASDEQYF

J gene: TRBJ1-2
clone size: many
D gene: -
V gene: TRBV3-1
CDR3 length: 13
CDR3 DNA: TGTGCCAGCACCAAGGAGGGGAGCTATGGCTACACCTTC
CDR3 protein: CASTKEGSYGYTF

J gene: TRBJ2-2
clone size: -
D gene: -
V gene: TRBV5-1
CDR3 length: 15
CDR3 DNA: TGCGCCAGCAGCTCACAGACAGGGAACACCGGGGAGCTGTTTTTT
CDR3 protein: CASSSQTGNTGELFF

J gene: TRBJ1-6
clone size: few
D gene: -
V gene: TRBV15
CDR3 length: 16
CDR3 DNA: TGTGCCACCAGCAGAGTAGGGACTGGGGATAATTCACCCCTCCACTTT
CDR3 protein: CATSRVGTGDNSPLHF

J gene: TRBJ1-4
clone size: many
D gene: TRBD1
V gene: TRBV28
CDR3 length: 17
CDR3 DNA: TGTGCCAGCAGCACCCCTACAGGGGGGGTTTATAATGAAAAACTGTTTTTT
CDR3 protein: CASSTPTGGVYNEKLFF

J gene: TRBJ1-2
clone size: many
D gene: -
V gene: TRBV28
CDR3 length: 14
CDR3 DNA: TGTGCCAGCAGTTTGGATCTGTCTAACTATGGCTACACCTTC
CDR3 protein: CASSLDLSNYGYTF

J gene: TRBJ1-6
clone size: many
D gene: -
V gene: TRBV20-1
CDR3 length: 14
CDR3 DNA: TGCAGTGCTAGTCTGCCCTCCTATAATTCACCCCTCCACTTT
CDR3 protein: CSASLPSYNSPLHF

J gene: TRBJ1-2
clone size: -
D gene: -
V gene: TRBV4-3
CDR3 length: 15
CDR3 DNA: TGCGCCAGCAGCCAACTCGGACGGGGAGTATATGGCTACACCTTC
CDR3 protein: CASSQLGRGVYGYTF

J gene: TRBJ2-3
clone size: few
D gene: -
V gene: TRBV11-2
CDR3 length: 16
CDR3 DNA: TGTGCCAGCAGCTTAGGGGTTAGCGCTAACACAGATACGCAGTATTTT
CDR3 protein: CASSLGVSANTDTQYF

J gene: TRBJ1-1
clone size: -
D gene: TRBD1
V gene: TRBV20-1
CDR3 length: 13
CDR3 DNA: TGCAGTGCTGGACGGGGGACAGCAAGTATGGCTTTCTTT
CDR3 protein: CSAGRGTASMAFF

J gene: TRBJ1-4
clone size: many
D gene: -
V gene: TRBV28
CDR3 length: 13
CDR3 DNA: TGTGCCAGCAGCGGGACCGTGGTCCCAAAACTGTTTTTT
CDR3 protein: CASSGTVVPKLFF

J gene: TRBJ1-5
clone size: many
D gene: -
V gene: TRBV2
CDR3 length: 15
CDR3 DNA: TGTGCCAGCAGCGACCAAGGGGGTAGCAATCAGCCCCAGCATTTT
CDR3 protein: CASSDQGGSNQPQHF

J gene: TRBJ2-5
clone size: few
D gene: TRBD2
V gene: TRBV6-2/TRBV6-3
CDR3 length: 17
CDR3 DNA: TGTGCCAGCAGTCACCTAGGGAGGGTCTTTGGGCAAGAGACCCAGTACTTC
CDR3 protein: CASSHLGRVFGQETQYF

J gene: TRBJ2-7
clone size: -
D gene: TRBD2
V gene: TRBV15
CDR3 length: 14
CDR3 DNA: TGTGCCACCAGCAGAGATGCGGGGGGACACGTGAAGTACTTC
CDR3 protein: CATSRDAGGHVKYF

J gene: TRBJ2-7
clone size: few
D gene: TRBD2
V gene: TRBV7-2
CDR3 length: 15
CDR3 DNA: TGTGCCAGCAGCCCACGGACTAGCGTCACCTACGAGCAGTACTTC
CDR3 protein: CASSPRTSVTYEQYF

J gene: TRBJ1-1
clone size: many
D gene: -
V gene: TRBV28
CDR3 length: 14
CDR3 DNA: TGTGCCAGCAGTTTGGAGCGGCGGGACACTGAAGCTTTCTTT
CDR3 protein: CASSLERRDTEAFF

J gene: TRBJ1-6
clone size: -
D gene: TRBD1
V gene: TRBV29-1
CDR3 length: 13
CDR3 DNA: TGCAGCGCTGTACAGGGGCCGGGGTCACCCCTCCACTTT
CDR3 protein: CSAVQGPGSPLHF

J gene: TRBJ1-2
clone size: few
D gene: -
V gene: TRBV7-2
CDR3 length: 17
CDR3 DNA: TGTGCCAGCAGCCGGGACATCCAGGCGCTAGGGGGCTATGGCTACACCTTC
CDR3 protein: CASSRDIQALGGYGYTF

J gene: TRBJ1-2
clone size: -
D gene: TRBD1
V gene: TRBV7-2
CDR3 length: 16
CDR3 DNA: TGTGCCAGCAGCTTAGTAGCCGGGACAGCTAACTATGGCTACACCTTC
CDR3 protein: CASSLVAGTANYGYTF